The rows below give T cell receptor beta chains drawn from one sample of a study of regulatory T cells in long-lasting Graves disease. From the multiplex PCR reads, TCRdb called clonotypes with MiXCR, one entry per CDR3 protein. The sample records about 560,000 distinct CDR3 sequences, around 15% being singletons. The sample was also reused in another study, on T cells in Graves' hyperthyroidism and ophthalmopathy.

This sample comprised peripheral blood mononuclear cells (PBMCs), obtained at new diagnosis, from a patient treated with antithyroid drugs. These receptors all come from a young man with Graves disease. Each CDR3 is given with its conserved first and last residue. D genes are given only for firm matches. Clone sizes are given selectively: once, few, many, or a class where the clone is expanded.

size	V	D	J	CDR3	DNA
NA	TRBV2	TRBD2	TRBJ2-7	CATGTSGRGLYEQYF	TGTGCCACCGGGACTAGCGGGAGAGGCCTCTACGAGCAGTACTTC
NA	TRBV6-1	NA	TRBJ1-2	CASRDGANYGYTF	TGTGCCAGCAGGGACGGAGCTAACTATGGCTACACCTTC
many	TRBV20-1	NA	TRBJ2-7	CSAGRDVYEQYF	TGCAGTGCTGGGCGGGACGTTTACGAGCAGTACTTC
NA	TRBV4-2	TRBD1	TRBJ1-1	CASSLTGGLATEAFF	TGTGCCAGCAGCCTTACAGGGGGCCTGGCCACTGAAGCTTTCTTT
few	TRBV7-9	NA	TRBJ2-2	CASSPPGIGKGELFF	TGTGCCAGCAGCCCCCCGGGAATCGGGAAAGGGGAGCTGTTTTTT
few	TRBV4-1	NA	TRBJ1-5	CASSQVTAGLPQPQHF	TGCGCCAGCAGCCAAGTTACGGCAGGGCTCCCTCAGCCCCAGCATTTT
few	TRBV7-8	NA	TRBJ2-6	CASSTNTVRGALGANVLTF	TGTGCCAGCAGCACTAACACGGTTAGAGGGGCGCTCGGGGCCAACGTCCTGACTTTC
many	TRBV28	TRBD1	TRBJ1-1	CASSSNRGENTEAFF	TGTGCCAGCAGTTCAAACAGGGGCGAGAACACTGAAGCTTTCTTT
few	TRBV20-1	NA	TRBJ2-5	CSAVDSQETQYF	TGCAGTGCTGTCGACAGTCAAGAGACCCAGTACTTC
NA	TRBV11-2	NA	TRBJ1-2	CASSEGLGCGYTF	TGTGCCAGCAGCGAGGGGCTCGGCTGTGGCTACACCTTC
few	TRBV11-2	NA	TRBJ1-2	CASSSQGYNGYTF	TGTGCCAGCAGCTCTCAGGGGTATAATGGCTACACCTTC
many	TRBV9	NA	TRBJ2-3	CASSVGQSTDTQYF	TGTGCCAGCAGCGTTGGACAGTCTACAGATACGCAGTATTTT
many	TRBV12-3/TRBV12-4	TRBD1	TRBJ2-7	CASNPTGVAYEQYF	TGTGCCAGCAACCCGACAGGGGTGGCCTACGAGCAGTACTTC
many	TRBV20-1	TRBD2	TRBJ2-3	CSASPSGAGYTDTQYF	TGCAGTGCTAGCCCCTCGGGAGCGGGATACACAGATACGCAGTATTTT
many	TRBV12-5	NA	TRBJ2-3	CASGLARDTQYF	TGTGCTAGTGGTTTGGCAAGGGATACGCAGTATTTT
NA	TRBV28	TRBD1	TRBJ2-6	CASSLSQGAPGANVLTF	TGTGCCAGCAGTTTATCCCAGGGGGCACCTGGGGCCAACGTCCTGACTTTC
many	TRBV7-3	NA	TRBJ2-1	CASSLMAGAYNEQFF	TGTGCCAGCAGCTTAATGGCAGGTGCCTACAATGAGCAGTTCTTC
few	TRBV2	NA	TRBJ1-4	CASSGAGNEKLFF	TGTGCCAGCAGTGGCGCGGGTAATGAAAAACTGTTTTTT
NA	TRBV19	TRBD1	TRBJ1-1	CASFLDRGKLPQYYTEAFF	TGTGCCAGTTTTCTAGACAGGGGCAAGTTGCCACAGTATTACACTGAAGCTTTCTTT
NA	TRBV15	TRBD1	TRBJ1-4	CATSRERGPVAEKLFF	TGTGCCACCAGCAGAGAGAGGGGGCCTGTCGCTGAAAAACTGTTTTTT
few	TRBV25-1	TRBD1	TRBJ1-4	CASSESGTGDEKLFF	TGTGCCAGCAGTGAATCGGGGACAGGGGATGAAAAACTGTTTTTT
NA	TRBV11-2	TRBD1	TRBJ2-4	CASSLTGGGNIQYF	TGTGCCAGCAGCTTGACAGGGGGGGGAAACATTCAGTACTTC
many	TRBV6-1	TRBD1	TRBJ2-5	CASRHRDRGIGETQYF	TGTGCCAGCAGACACCGGGACAGGGGAATAGGAGAGACCCAGTACTTC
NA	TRBV20-1	TRBD1	TRBJ2-3	CSAATYRGRTDTQYF	TGCAGTGCTGCCACATACAGGGGGAGGACAGATACGCAGTATTTT
many	TRBV28	NA	TRBJ1-1	CAILGRHTEAFF	TGTGCCATCCTAGGACGGCACACTGAAGCTTTCTTT
NA	TRBV5-1	TRBD1	TRBJ2-7	CASGATGTGFSEQYF	TGCGCCAGCGGGGCCACCGGGACAGGGTTCTCCGAGCAGTACTTC
NA	TRBV5-1	TRBD2	TRBJ2-1	CASSYSGRALNEQFF	TGCGCCAGCAGTTATAGCGGGAGGGCGCTCAATGAGCAGTTCTTC
few	TRBV10-2	TRBD1	TRBJ2-3	CASSDLQGDTQYF	TGCGCCAGCAGTGACCTACAGGGGGATACGCAGTATTTT
many	TRBV11-2	TRBD1	TRBJ2-3	CASSSEAGTGADTQYF	TGTGCCAGCAGCTCAGAAGCCGGGACAGGGGCAGATACGCAGTATTTT
few	TRBV24-1	TRBD1	TRBJ2-7	CATSETGQIYEQYF	TGTGCCACCAGTGAGACGGGACAGATCTACGAGCAGTACTTC
NA	TRBV5-1	TRBD1	TRBJ1-1	CASILGTGNTEAFF	TGCGCCAGCATCTTAGGGACAGGGAACACTGAAGCTTTCTTT
NA	TRBV19	TRBD2	TRBJ2-7	CASSISGRFYEQYF	TGTGCCAGTAGTATTAGCGGGAGATTCTACGAGCAGTACTTC
many	TRBV12-3/TRBV12-4	NA	TRBJ2-5	CASSLVDHGETQYF	TGTGCCAGCAGTTTAGTCGACCACGGGGAGACCCAGTACTTC
many	TRBV20-1	TRBD2	TRBJ2-7	CSARDPGLATYEQYF	TGCAGTGCTAGAGATCCGGGACTAGCAACCTACGAGCAGTACTTC
many	TRBV29-1	TRBD1	TRBJ2-1	CSVVIQGAIGEQFF	TGCAGCGTTGTAATACAGGGGGCAATAGGTGAGCAGTTCTTC
NA	TRBV5-1	TRBD2	TRBJ2-6	CASSLGTSGSGANVLTF	TGCGCCAGCAGCCTCGGGACTAGCGGGAGCGGGGCCAACGTCCTGACTTTC
many	TRBV30	NA	TRBJ1-2	CAWSVARNYGYTF	TGTGCCTGGAGTGTAGCCAGAAACTATGGCTACACCTTC
many	TRBV7-9	TRBD1	TRBJ2-7	CASSLVGTGDYEQYF	TGTGCCAGCAGCTTAGTCGGGACAGGGGACTACGAGCAGTACTTC
many	TRBV30	TRBD1	TRBJ2-3	CAFTLHRDRGFRGTQYF	TGTGCCTTCACCCTCCACCGGGACAGGGGCTTCCGAGGGACGCAGTATTTT
many	TRBV12-3/TRBV12-4	TRBD2	TRBJ2-4	CASSLALAGGAKNIQYF	TGTGCCAGCAGTTTAGCACTAGCGGGAGGGGCCAAAAACATTCAGTACTTC
NA	TRBV11-2	TRBD2	TRBJ2-1	CASSSSGRAVEQFF	TGTGCCAGCAGCTCTAGCGGGAGGGCCGTTGAGCAGTTCTTC
few	TRBV10-3	NA	TRBJ2-5	CAISQEETQYF	TGTGCCATCAGTCAGGAGGAGACCCAGTACTTC
few	TRBV30	TRBD1	TRBJ2-4	CAWKGQGRDIQYF	TGTGCCTGGAAAGGACAGGGCAGAGACATTCAGTACTTC
many	TRBV5-1	NA	TRBJ2-1	CASSLEVDHPWNEQFF	TGCGCCAGCAGCTTGGAAGTGGATCATCCGTGGAATGAGCAGTTCTTC
many	TRBV10-3	NA	TRBJ2-1	CAISVAGLRNNEQFF	TGTGCCATCAGTGTGGCTGGCCTTAGAAACAATGAGCAGTTCTTC
NA	TRBV5-1	NA	TRBJ2-2	CASTPRSNTGELFF	TGCGCCAGCACCCCGAGGAGTAACACCGGGGAGCTGTTTTTT
few	TRBV2	TRBD1	TRBJ1-5	CASSGTVSYSNQPQHF	TGTGCCAGCTCCGGGACAGTAAGCTATAGCAATCAGCCCCAGCATTTT
many	TRBV7-3	TRBD2	TRBJ2-1	CASSLDTGGSYNEQFF	TGTGCCAGCAGCTTAGATACCGGGGGGTCCTACAATGAGCAGTTCTTC
NA	TRBV9	NA	TRBJ2-1	CASSVGTVSYNEQFF	TGTGCCAGCAGCGTTGGGACCGTCTCCTACAATGAGCAGTTCTTC
many	TRBV2	NA	TRBJ2-5	CASSDDAGRVETQYF	TGTGCCAGCAGTGACGACGCTGGCAGGGTAGAGACCCAGTACTTC
many	TRBV3-1	NA	TRBJ1-5	CASSRAGDPQHF	TGTGCCAGCAGCCGAGCGGGGGACCCCCAGCATTTT
many	TRBV2	NA	TRBJ1-1	CASKRDMNTEAFF	TGTGCCAGCAAGCGGGATATGAACACTGAAGCTTTCTTT
NA	TRBV5-1	NA	TRBJ2-7	CASSLEERYEQYF	TGCGCCAGCAGCTTGGAGGAAAGGTACGAGCAGTACTTC
few	TRBV6-2/TRBV6-3	NA	TRBJ1-3	CASSRTVGNTIYF	TGTGCCAGCAGCCGGACAGTCGGAAACACCATATATTTT